Here is one T cell receptor (beta chain) with its context. No antigen is known for it. One entry per CDR3 protein results from TCRdb running MiXCR on the reads. The profile shows around 9,000 distinct CDR3 sequences, around 21% of them singletons. The sample originates from a study of liver allograft versus peripheral blood T cells. Study as a whole: Transplanted-liver T cell receptor repertoires were compared with recipients' peripheral blood repertoires.

Findings of the study overall: It was reported that the T cell receptor repertoires found inside liver allografts differed from those that were detected in peripheral blood.

This TCR was recovered from a human patient who had a liver transplant. Some T cells may be provided by the graft donor.

The DNA of the CDR3 is TGTGCCAGCAGCTTATCGGGACAGGGGAACACTGAAGCTTTCTTT. It encodes CASSLSGQGNTEAFF. The chain uses TRBV7-3 and TRBJ1-1; TRBD1 matches 9 bases. The CDR3 covers 15 residues. Unmatched junction bases numbered 2, after V lost 2 bases and J lost 1 base. Germline V lookup: CDR1 SGHTA, CDR2 FQGTGA.